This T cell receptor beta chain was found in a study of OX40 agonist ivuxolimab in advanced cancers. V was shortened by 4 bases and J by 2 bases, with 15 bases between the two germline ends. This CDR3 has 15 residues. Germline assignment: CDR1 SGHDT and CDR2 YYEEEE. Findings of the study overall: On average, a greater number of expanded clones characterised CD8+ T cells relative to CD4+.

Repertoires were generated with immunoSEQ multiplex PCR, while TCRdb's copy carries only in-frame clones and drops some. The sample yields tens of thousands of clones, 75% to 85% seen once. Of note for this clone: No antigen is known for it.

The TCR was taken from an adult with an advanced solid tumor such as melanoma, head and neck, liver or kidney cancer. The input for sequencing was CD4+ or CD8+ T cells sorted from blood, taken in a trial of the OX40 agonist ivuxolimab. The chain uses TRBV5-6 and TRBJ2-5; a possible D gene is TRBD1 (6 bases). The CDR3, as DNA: TGTGCCAGCAGCGAGCCCGGGACACCACAAGAGACCCAGTACTTC. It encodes CASSEPGTPQETQYF.